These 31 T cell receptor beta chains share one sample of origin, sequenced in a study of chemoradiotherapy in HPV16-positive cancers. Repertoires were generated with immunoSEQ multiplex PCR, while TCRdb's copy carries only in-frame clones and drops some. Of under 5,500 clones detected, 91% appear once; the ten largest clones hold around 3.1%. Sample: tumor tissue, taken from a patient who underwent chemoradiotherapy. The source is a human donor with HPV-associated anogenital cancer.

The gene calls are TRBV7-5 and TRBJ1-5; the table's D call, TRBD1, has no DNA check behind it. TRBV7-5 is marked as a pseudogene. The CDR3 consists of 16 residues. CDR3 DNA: TGTGCCAGAAGCCGTCCTGGACATCTTAGCAATCAGCCCCAGCATTTT. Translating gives CARSRPGHLSNQPQHF.

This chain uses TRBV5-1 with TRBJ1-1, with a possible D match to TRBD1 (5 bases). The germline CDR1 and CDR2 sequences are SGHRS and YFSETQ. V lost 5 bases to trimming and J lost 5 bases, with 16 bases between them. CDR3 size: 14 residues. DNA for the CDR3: TGCGCCAGCAGGAGGGACGGGTCGCGAACTGAAGCTTTCTTT. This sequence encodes CASRRDGSRTEAFF.

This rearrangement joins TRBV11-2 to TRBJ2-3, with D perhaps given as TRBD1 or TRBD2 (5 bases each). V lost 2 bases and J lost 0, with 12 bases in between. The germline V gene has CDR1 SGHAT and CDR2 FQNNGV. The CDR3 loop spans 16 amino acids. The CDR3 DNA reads TGTGCCAGCAGCTTAAGGTTTGGGGACAGCACAGATACGCAGTATTTT. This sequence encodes CASSLRFGDSTDTQYF.

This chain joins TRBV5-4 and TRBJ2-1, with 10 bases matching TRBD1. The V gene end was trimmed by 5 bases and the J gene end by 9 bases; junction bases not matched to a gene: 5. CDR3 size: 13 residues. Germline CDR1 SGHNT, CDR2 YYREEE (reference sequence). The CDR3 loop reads CASREGQGIEQFF. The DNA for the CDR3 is TGTGCCAGCAGAGAGGGACAGGGGATTGAGCAGTTCTTC.

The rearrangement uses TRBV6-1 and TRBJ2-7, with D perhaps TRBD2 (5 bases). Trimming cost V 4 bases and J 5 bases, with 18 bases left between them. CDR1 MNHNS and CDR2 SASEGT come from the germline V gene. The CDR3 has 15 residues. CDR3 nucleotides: TGTGCCAGCAGTGTCAGGTTCGGGGATAGAGACGAGCAGTACTTC. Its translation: CASSVRFGDRDEQYF.

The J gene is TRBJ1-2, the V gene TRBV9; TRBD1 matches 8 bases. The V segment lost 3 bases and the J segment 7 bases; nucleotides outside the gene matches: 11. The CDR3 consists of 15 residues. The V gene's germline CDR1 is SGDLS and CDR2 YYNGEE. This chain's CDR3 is CASSAGTGPGRGYTF. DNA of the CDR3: TGTGCCAGCAGCGCGGGGACAGGCCCGGGTCGTGGCTACACCTTC.

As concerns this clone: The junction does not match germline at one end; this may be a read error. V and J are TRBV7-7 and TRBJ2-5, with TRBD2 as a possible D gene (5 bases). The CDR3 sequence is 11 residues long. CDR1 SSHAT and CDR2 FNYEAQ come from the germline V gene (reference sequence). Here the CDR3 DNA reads TGTGCTAGCAGCTCGGGGGAGACCCAGTACTTC. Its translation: CASSSGETQYF.

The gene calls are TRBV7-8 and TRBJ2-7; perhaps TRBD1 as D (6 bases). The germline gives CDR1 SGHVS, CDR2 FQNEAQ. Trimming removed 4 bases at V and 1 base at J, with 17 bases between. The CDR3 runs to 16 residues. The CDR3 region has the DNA TGTGCCAGCAGCTCAGAGCTTTCGGACAGTTCCTACGAGCAGTACTTC. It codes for CASSSELSDSSYEQYF.

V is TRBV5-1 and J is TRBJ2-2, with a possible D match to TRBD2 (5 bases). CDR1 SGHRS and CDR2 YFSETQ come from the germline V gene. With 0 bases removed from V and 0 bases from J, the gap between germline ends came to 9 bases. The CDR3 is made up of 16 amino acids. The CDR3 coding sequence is TGCGCCAGCAGCTTGGGATGGACTGCGAACACCGGGGAGCTGTTTTTT. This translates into CASSLGWTANTGELFF.

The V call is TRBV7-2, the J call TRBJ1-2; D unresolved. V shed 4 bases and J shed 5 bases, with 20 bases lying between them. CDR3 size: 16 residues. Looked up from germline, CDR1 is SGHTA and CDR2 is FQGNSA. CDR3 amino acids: CASSSAFNRQSYGYTF. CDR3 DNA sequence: TGTGCCAGCAGCTCCGCCTTTAATAGGCAGAGTTATGGCTACACCTTC.

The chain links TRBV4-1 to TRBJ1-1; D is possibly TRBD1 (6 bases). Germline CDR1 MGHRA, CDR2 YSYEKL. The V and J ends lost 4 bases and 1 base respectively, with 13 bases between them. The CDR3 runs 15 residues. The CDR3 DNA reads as TGCGCCAGCAGCCCGCGAAGGGGGACGAACACTGAAGCTTTCTTT. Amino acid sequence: CASSPRRGTNTEAFF.

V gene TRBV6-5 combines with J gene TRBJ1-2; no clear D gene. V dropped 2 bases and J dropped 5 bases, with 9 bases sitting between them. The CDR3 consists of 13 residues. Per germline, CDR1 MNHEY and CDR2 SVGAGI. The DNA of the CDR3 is TGTGCCAGCAGTTACAAAGGAACTTATGGCTACACCTTC. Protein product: CASSYKGTYGYTF.

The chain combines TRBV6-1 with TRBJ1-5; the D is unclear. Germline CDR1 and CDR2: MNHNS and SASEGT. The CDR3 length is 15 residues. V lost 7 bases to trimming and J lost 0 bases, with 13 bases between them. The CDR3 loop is CASNSGAGSNQPQHF. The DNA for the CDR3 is TGTGCCAGCAACTCGGGTGCGGGTAGCAATCAGCCCCAGCATTTT.

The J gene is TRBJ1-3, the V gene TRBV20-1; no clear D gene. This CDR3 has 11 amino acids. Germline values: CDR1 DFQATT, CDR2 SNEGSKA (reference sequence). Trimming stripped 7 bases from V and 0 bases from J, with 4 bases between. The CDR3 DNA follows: TGCAGTGTAGACTCTGGAAACACCATATATTTT. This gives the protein CSVDSGNTIYF.

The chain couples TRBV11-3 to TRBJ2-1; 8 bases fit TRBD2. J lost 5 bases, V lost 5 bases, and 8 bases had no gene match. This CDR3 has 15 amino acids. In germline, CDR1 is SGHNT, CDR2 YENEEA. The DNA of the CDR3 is TGTGCCAGCAGCACGGGACTAGTGTCGCACAATGAGCAGTTCTTC. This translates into CASSTGLVSHNEQFF.

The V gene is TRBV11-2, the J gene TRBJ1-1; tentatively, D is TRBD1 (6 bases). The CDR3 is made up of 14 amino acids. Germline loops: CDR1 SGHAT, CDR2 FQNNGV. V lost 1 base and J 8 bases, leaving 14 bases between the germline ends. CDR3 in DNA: TGTGCCAGCAGCTTAGGCAGGGGATTATGGGAAGCTTTCTTT. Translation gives CASSLGRGLWEAFF.

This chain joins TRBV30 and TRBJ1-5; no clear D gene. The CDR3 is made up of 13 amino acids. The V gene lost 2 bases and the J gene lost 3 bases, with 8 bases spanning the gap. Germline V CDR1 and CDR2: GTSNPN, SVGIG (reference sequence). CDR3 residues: CAWSTSNNQPQHF. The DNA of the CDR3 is TGTGCCTGGAGTACAAGTAACAATCAGCCCCAGCATTTT.

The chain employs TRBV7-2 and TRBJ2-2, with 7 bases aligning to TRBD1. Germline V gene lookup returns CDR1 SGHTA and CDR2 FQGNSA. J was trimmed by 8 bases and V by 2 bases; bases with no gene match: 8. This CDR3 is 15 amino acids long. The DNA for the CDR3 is TGTGCCAGCAGCTTATCAGGGGGTGCGAAGGGGGAGCTGTTTTTT. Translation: CASSLSGGAKGELFF.

CDR3 DNA: TGCGCCAGCAGCTTTAGCGGGGGGCTCGCCGGGGAGCTGTTTTTT. This translates into CASSFSGGLAGELFF. The V gene is TRBV5-1, the J gene TRBJ2-2, with 10 nucleotides matching TRBD2. The CDR3 has 15 amino acids. The V segment lost 2 bases and the J segment 6 bases; nucleotides outside the gene matches: 4. CDR1 is SGHRS and CDR2 is YFSETQ in the germline V gene.

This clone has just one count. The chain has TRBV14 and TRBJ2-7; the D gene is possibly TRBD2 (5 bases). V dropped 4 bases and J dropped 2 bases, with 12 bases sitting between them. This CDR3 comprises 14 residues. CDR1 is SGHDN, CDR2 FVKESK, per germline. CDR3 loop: CASSPQRWPYEQYF. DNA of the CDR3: TGTGCCAGCAGCCCTCAGCGGTGGCCCTACGAGCAGTACTTC.

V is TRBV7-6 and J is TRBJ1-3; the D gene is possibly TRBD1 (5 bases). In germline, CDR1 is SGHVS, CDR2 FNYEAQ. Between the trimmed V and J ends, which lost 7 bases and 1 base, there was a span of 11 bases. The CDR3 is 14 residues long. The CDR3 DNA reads TGTGCCAGCACAGGGCAGGGTTCTGGAAACACCATATATTTT. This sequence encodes CASTGQGSGNTIYF.

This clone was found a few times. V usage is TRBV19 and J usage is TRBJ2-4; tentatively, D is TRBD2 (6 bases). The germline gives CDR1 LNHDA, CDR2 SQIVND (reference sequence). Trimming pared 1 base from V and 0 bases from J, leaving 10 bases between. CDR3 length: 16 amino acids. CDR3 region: CASSIALGLAKNIQYF. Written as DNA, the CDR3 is TGTGCCAGTAGTATAGCCCTGGGACTAGCCAAAAACATTCAGTACTTC.

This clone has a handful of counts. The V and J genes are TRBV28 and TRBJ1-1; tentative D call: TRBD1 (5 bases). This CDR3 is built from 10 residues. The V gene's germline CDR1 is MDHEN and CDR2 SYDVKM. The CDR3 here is CAVGAAEAFF. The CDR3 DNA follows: TGTGCGGTAGGGGCGGCTGAAGCTTTCTTT.

In nucleotides, the CDR3 is TGTGCCAGCAGCTTAAAATCACGAGGGGAGAGCAATCAGCCCCAGCATTTT. Its protein is CASSLKSRGESNQPQHF. The V gene is TRBV7-2, the J gene TRBJ1-5, with D maybe TRBD1 (5 bases). Germline CDR1 reads SGHTA; CDR2 reads FQGNSA. This CDR3 region has 17 residues. V gave up 2 bases and J gave up 1 base, with 15 bases separating them.

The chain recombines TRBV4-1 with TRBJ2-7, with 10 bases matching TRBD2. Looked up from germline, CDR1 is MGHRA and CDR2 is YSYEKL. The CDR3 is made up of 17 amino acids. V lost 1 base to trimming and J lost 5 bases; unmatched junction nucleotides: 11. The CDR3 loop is CASSQGGRLAGVNEQYF. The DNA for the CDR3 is TGCGCCAGCAGCCAAGGGGGCCGGCTAGCGGGAGTGAACGAGCAGTACTTC.

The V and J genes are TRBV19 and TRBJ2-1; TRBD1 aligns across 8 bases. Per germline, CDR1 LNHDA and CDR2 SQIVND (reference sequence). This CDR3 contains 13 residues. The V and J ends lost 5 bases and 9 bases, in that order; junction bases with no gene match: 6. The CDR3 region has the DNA TGTGCCAGTAGTGCAGGGGGCTTGGGTGAGCAGTTCTTC. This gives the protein CASSAGGLGEQFF.

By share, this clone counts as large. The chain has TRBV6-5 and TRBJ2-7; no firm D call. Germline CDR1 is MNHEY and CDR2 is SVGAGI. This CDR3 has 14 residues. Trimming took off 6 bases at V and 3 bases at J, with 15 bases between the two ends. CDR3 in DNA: TGTGCCAGCAGCGGGCATCGGAATAACTACGAGCAGTACTTC. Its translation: CASSGHRNNYEQYF.

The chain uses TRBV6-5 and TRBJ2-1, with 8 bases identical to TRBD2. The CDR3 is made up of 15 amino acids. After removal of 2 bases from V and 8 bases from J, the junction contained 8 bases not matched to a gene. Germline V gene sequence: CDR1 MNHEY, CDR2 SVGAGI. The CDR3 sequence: CASSYRREGRHEQFF. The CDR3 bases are TGTGCCAGCAGTTACCGACGGGAGGGCCGCCATGAGCAGTTCTTC.

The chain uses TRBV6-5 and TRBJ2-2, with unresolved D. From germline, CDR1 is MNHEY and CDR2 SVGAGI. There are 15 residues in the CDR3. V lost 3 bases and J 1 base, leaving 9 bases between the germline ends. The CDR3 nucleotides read TGTGCCAGCAGTTATGGCGGCCAGAACACCGGGGAGCTGTTTTTT. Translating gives CASSYGGQNTGELFF.

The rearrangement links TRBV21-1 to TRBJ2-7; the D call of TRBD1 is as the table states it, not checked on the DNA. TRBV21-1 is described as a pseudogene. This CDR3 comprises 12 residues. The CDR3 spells CASSSSGAEQYF. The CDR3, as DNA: TGTGCCAGCAGCAGCTCAGGGGCCGAGCAGTACTTC.

CDR3 in amino acids: CASSATGTGTPEQYF. CDR3 in DNA: TGTGCCAGCAGCGCCACCGGGACAGGGACGCCCGAGCAGTACTTC. The chain has TRBV9 and TRBJ2-7; 9 bases line up with TRBD1. Germline-derived CDR1 and CDR2 are SGDLS and YYNGEE. V lost 3 bases, J lost 6 bases, and 10 bases stayed unmatched. The CDR3 runs to 15 residues.